A single sample is the source of the 32 T cell receptor beta chains below, sequenced in a study of T cells in Graves' hyperthyroidism and ophthalmopathy. TCR beta CDR3 region amplification was performed from RNA transcripts. The HTBI primer set was used in a first-round RT-PCR of the TCR CDR3. In TCRdb, the multiplex PCR reads were re-called with MiXCR into one record per CDR3 protein. The table has 480,000 or so distinct CDR3 sequences, about 15% seen once. Sequences were obtained from blood. These receptors all stem from a woman aged 18-35 years with Graves' hyperthyroidism.

This clonotype was counted many times. J is TRBJ1-1 and V is TRBV10-3; a weak D match, TRBD1 (6 bases). CDR1 and CDR2 (germline): ENHRY, SYGVKD. Trimming pared 6 bases from V and 1 base from J, leaving 12 bases between. The CDR3 spans 14 residues. The CDR3 DNA sequence: TGTGCCATCAGCGAGAGACAGGCGAACACTGAAGCTTTCTTT. Its protein product is CAISERQANTEAFF.

This clonotype appeared many times. The chain employs TRBV28 and TRBJ1-1; TRBD1 matches 8 bases. The CDR3 has 16 residues. Germline assignment: CDR1 MDHEN and CDR2 SYDVKM. J was trimmed by 0 bases and V by 6 bases; bases with no gene match: 9. The CDR3 is CASRVAQGALNTEAFF. For the CDR3, the DNA is TGTGCCAGCAGAGTCGCCCAGGGGGCGCTGAACACTGAAGCTTTCTTT.

Many counts were recorded for this clonotype. J is TRBJ1-5 and V is TRBV12-3 or TRBV12-4; 7 bases map to TRBD1. The CDR3 sequence is 14 residues long. The V gene end was trimmed by 1 base and the J gene end by 10 bases; junction bases not matched to a gene: 7. This CDR3 is CASSLVTGAEPQHF. CDR3 DNA: TGTGCCAGCAGTTTAGTTACAGGGGCGGAACCCCAGCATTTT.

This clonotype has just a few counts. V is TRBV10-3 and J is TRBJ2-1, with D unresolved. This CDR3 spans 14 amino acids. Per the germline V gene, CDR1 is ENHRY and CDR2 is SYGVKD. V was cut by 3 bases and J by 8 bases, with 14 bases left in between. In DNA, the CDR3 is TGTGCCATCAGTGACTATCGTGTGGGTGATGAGCAGTTCTTC. Protein product: CAISDYRVGDEQFF.

As concerns this clonotype: Since a much larger clone is just one base distant, this may be a read error. The V gene is TRBV28, the J gene TRBJ2-1; D unresolved. The germline CDR1 and CDR2 sequences are MDHEN and SYDVKM. This CDR3 is built from 14 residues. Trimming stripped 3 bases from V and 10 bases from J, with 16 bases between. CDR3 residues: CASSFQPIMGEQFF. The CDR3 nucleotides read TGTGCCAGCAGTTTCCAGCCTATAATGGGGGAGCAGTTCTTC.

This clonotype was counted ten times or more. The CDR3 protein is CASRSGALKEKLFF. The CDR3 coding sequence is TGCGCCAGCAGATCCGGAGCCCTGAAAGAAAAACTGTTTTTT. V is TRBV5-1 and J is TRBJ1-4; D call uncertain. Trimming cost V 5 bases and J 8 bases, with 16 bases left between them. This CDR3 spans 14 amino acids. Germline values: CDR1 SGHRS, CDR2 YFSETQ.

This chain connects TRBV11-2 to TRBJ2-5; D is perhaps TRBD2 (5 bases). The germline V and J ends were trimmed by 7 bases and 5 bases, with 14 bases remaining between them. The germline gives CDR1 SGHAT, CDR2 FQNNGV. The CDR3 has 13 amino acids. The CDR3 bases are TGTGCCAGCATCGAACATCCGGGGGAGACCCAGTACTTC. Its translation is CASIEHPGETQYF.

This clonotype was observed many times. The chain links TRBV5-1 to TRBJ1-1, with 12 positions matching TRBD1. CDR1 and CDR2 from the germline V gene are SGHRS and YFSETQ. The CDR3 length is 16 residues. V shed 4 bases and J 4 bases; nucleotides not matched to a gene: 8. The CDR3 sequence is CASSAGQGARGTEAFF. CDR3 DNA sequence: TGCGCCAGCAGCGCGGGACAGGGGGCTCGGGGCACTGAAGCTTTCTTT.

The V call is TRBV19, the J call TRBJ2-2; 8 bases align to TRBD2. Germline CDR1 and CDR2: LNHDA and SQIVND (reference sequence). After removal of 6 bases from V and 1 base from J, the junction contained 4 bases not matched to a gene. The CDR3 is made up of 15 amino acids. CDR3 amino acids: CASSKRERNTGELFF. CDR3 bases: TGTGCCAGTAGCAAGCGGGAGAGGAACACCGGGGAGCTGTTTTTT. Complete variable domain (other parts from reference TRBV19 and TRBJ2-2): DGGITQSPKYLFRKEGQNVTLSCEQNLNHDAMYWYRQDPGQGLRLIYYSQIVNDFQKGDIAEGYSVSREKKESFPLTVTSAQKNPTAFYLCASSKRERNTGELFFGEGSRLTVL.

This clonotype was recorded many times. An end of the junction differs from the germline gene, which may be a read error. This chain connects TRBV12-3 or TRBV12-4 to TRBJ2-5; D unclear. CDR3 size: 13 residues. CDR3: CASSLNYQGTQYF. As DNA, the CDR3 is TGTGCCAGCAGTTTGAACTACCAAGGGACCCAGTACTTC.

V and J are TRBV6-1 and TRBJ2-5, with 7 bases that match TRBD1. The V segment lost 8 bases and the J segment 7 bases; nucleotides outside the gene matches: 7. The CDR3 runs to 12 residues. Germline V gene lookup returns CDR1 MNHNS and CDR2 SASEGT. The CDR3 coding sequence is TGTGCCAGCTCCGACAGGGCGGGGACCCAGTACTTC. Residues: CASSDRAGTQYF.

Many counts were recorded for this clonotype. This chain joins TRBV9 and TRBJ2-4; the D is unclear. Looked up from germline, CDR1 is SGDLS and CDR2 is YYNGEE. The CDR3 runs to 14 residues. Trimming shortened V by 4 bases and J by 0 bases, and 8 bases separated the two germline ends. CDR3 in amino acids: CASSTTLAKNIQYF. CDR3 sequence (DNA): TGTGCCAGCAGCACGACTTTAGCCAAAAACATTCAGTACTTC.

There are many counts of this clonotype. This chain joins TRBV10-3 and TRBJ1-1, with D possibly being TRBD1 (6 bases). With 8 bases removed from V and 3 bases from J, the gap between germline ends came to 25 bases. The germline V gene has CDR1 ENHRY and CDR2 SYGVKD. CDR3 size: 17 residues. This chain's CDR3 is CAILSDRWDAGDTEAFF. In DNA form, the CDR3 reads TGTGCCATCCTTTCAGACAGGTGGGACGCCGGGGACACTGAAGCTTTCTTT.

This clonotype was counted many times. The genes are TRBV2 and TRBJ2-2, with 9 bases that match TRBD1. The CDR3 contains 13 residues. CDR1 and CDR2 (germline): SNHLY, FYNNEI. Losses at the gene ends were 9 bases for V and 2 bases for J; bases not matched to a gene: 1. The CDR3 sequence: CARQGANTGELFF. CDR3 DNA sequence: TGTGCCAGACAGGGGGCCAACACCGGGGAGCTGTTTTTT.

This clonotype was observed a handful of times. The chain links TRBV5-6 to TRBJ2-7, with D unclear. CDR3 length equals 15 residues. V dropped 1 base and J dropped 2 bases, with 13 bases sitting between them. CDR1 and CDR2 from the germline V gene are SGHDT and YYEEEE. CDR3 nucleotide sequence: TGTGCCAGCAGCTTGACGGGCCTAACCCCCTACGAGCAGTACGTC. Its translation is CASSLTGLTPYEQYV.

This clonotype was recorded at least ten times. The chain recombines TRBV27 with TRBJ1-4; TRBD1 is a possible D gene (5 bases). Germline assignment: CDR1 MNHEY and CDR2 SMNVEV (reference sequence). The CDR3 has 16 residues. The V gene lost 2 bases and the J gene lost 12 bases, with 22 bases spanning the gap. CDR3 region: CASSLLAGQLMGQLFF. DNA of the CDR3: TGTGCCAGCAGTTTACTTGCAGGGCAACTGATGGGGCAACTGTTTTTT.

V is TRBV20-1 and J is TRBJ1-1; D may be TRBD1 (5 bases). CDR1 is DFQATT and CDR2 is SNEGSKA in the germline V gene (reference sequence). The V gene lost 5 bases and the J gene lost 0 bases, with 19 bases spanning the gap. CDR3 length: 16 amino acids. The CDR3 sequence: CSALEPGLSMNTEAFF. The DNA of the CDR3 is TGCAGTGCTCTGGAGCCGGGGCTTAGTATGAACACTGAAGCTTTCTTT.

This clonotype showed up many times. V is TRBV27 and J is TRBJ2-1, with TRBD2 matching over 8 bases. Trimming took 4 bases from V and 9 from J; bases not matched to a gene: 17. The CDR3 length is 17 residues. The germline V gene encodes CDR1 MNHEY and CDR2 SMNVEV (reference sequence). CDR3 residues: CASSSVRSRKSGGEQFF. CDR3 coding DNA: TGTGCCAGCAGTTCTGTTCGGTCAAGGAAAAGCGGGGGTGAGCAGTTCTTC.

This clonotype showed up many times. The CDR3 is CAISGLAGVETQYF. DNA for the CDR3: TGTGCCATCAGTGGACTAGCGGGAGTTGAGACCCAGTACTTC. The chain joins TRBV10-3 to TRBJ2-5, with 12 bases that match TRBD2. The V gene's germline CDR1 is ENHRY and CDR2 SYGVKD. This CDR3 is built from 14 residues. V lost 4 bases and J lost 5; bases outside the gene matches: 2.

In this sample, this clonotype turned up many times. V is TRBV12-3 or TRBV12-4 and J is TRBJ2-2; 8 bases line up with TRBD2. V dropped 3 bases and J dropped 5; count of bases not matched to a gene: 2. CDR3 length equals 14 residues. The CDR3 DNA sequence: TGTGCCAGCAGTTTTGGCGGGGGGACCGGGGAGCTGTTTTTT. This translates into CASSFGGGTGELFF.

This clonotype was recorded many times. The V call is TRBV5-1, the J call TRBJ1-1, with D tentatively TRBD1 (5 bases). Germline values: CDR1 SGHRS, CDR2 YFSETQ. The CDR3 runs 11 residues. V was pared by 5 bases and J by 8 bases, with 10 bases between. In DNA, the CDR3 is TGCGCCAGCAGAATGAACAGGGAAGCTTTCTTT. Its protein product is CASRMNREAFF.

At least ten counts were recorded for this clonotype. The chain is built from TRBV5-5 and TRBJ2-6; D remains ambiguous. V was cut by 4 bases and J by 0 bases, with 11 bases left in between. This CDR3 has 16 residues. Germline values: CDR1 SGHKS, CDR2 YYEKEE (reference sequence). The CDR3 DNA sequence: TGTGCCAGCAGCGGTTCCGACCTCTCTGGGGCCAACGTCCTGACTTTC. Encoded protein: CASSGSDLSGANVLTF.

Many counts were recorded for this clonotype. The CDR3 is CASSYSGGGSVSLKSYEQYF. The CDR3 nucleotides are TGTGCCAGCAGTTACTCAGGGGGCGGGTCAGTATCCCTAAAATCCTACGAGCAGTACTTC. The chain is built from TRBV6-5 and TRBJ2-7, with 7 bases aligning to TRBD1. In germline, CDR1 is MNHEY, CDR2 SVGAGI. This CDR3 region has 20 residues. Unmatched junction bases numbered 18, after V lost 0 bases and J lost 1 base.

This clonotype occurred a few times. This chain joins TRBV14 and TRBJ2-1; the match to TRBD2 covers 9 bases. The CDR3 is made up of 16 amino acids. Looked up from germline, CDR1 is SGHDN and CDR2 is FVKESK. The V gene end was trimmed by 1 base and the J gene end by 7 bases; junction bases not matched to a gene: 8. The DNA for the CDR3 is TGTGCCAGCAGCCAAGTTGGGATAGCGGGAGTAAATGAGCAGTTCTTC. Translated, it gives CASSQVGIAGVNEQFF.

This clonotype was recorded many times. The gene calls are TRBV6-1 and TRBJ2-1; no clear D. Deletions cut 0 bases from V and 4 bases from J, with 13 bases between. From germline, CDR1 is MNHNS and CDR2 SASEGT. The CDR3 is 16 amino acids. In nucleotides, the CDR3 is TGTGCCAGCAGTGAAGCGGTGCGGATACCATACAATGAGCAGTTCTTC. It translates to CASSEAVRIPYNEQFF.

This clonotype was seen repeatedly, ten times or more. The CDR3 region is CAISEGTSGTDTQYF. CDR3 nucleotides: TGTGCCATCAGTGAGGGGACTAGCGGCACAGATACGCAGTATTTT. J is TRBJ2-3 and V is TRBV10-3, with TRBD2 matching 10 bases. Germline V CDR1 and CDR2: ENHRY, SYGVKD. V lost 2 bases, J lost 1 base, and 0 bases stayed unmatched. This CDR3 region has 15 residues.

This clonotype was observed at least ten times. This rearrangement joins TRBV5-5 to TRBJ1-1, with 11 bases identical to TRBD1. CDR3 length equals 16 residues. The junction had 7 bases not matched to a gene; V was cut back by 2 bases and J by 4 bases. Per the germline V gene, CDR1 is SGHKS and CDR2 is YYEKEE (reference sequence). In DNA, the CDR3 is TGTGCCAGCAGCTTCGGGACAGGGGGTGGGTTCACTGAAGCTTTCTTT. This gives the protein CASSFGTGGGFTEAFF.

The rearrangement links TRBV30 to TRBJ2-3; no firm D call. Per the germline V gene, CDR1 is GTSNPN and CDR2 is SVGIG (reference sequence). Trimming took off 0 bases at V and 4 bases at J, with 11 bases between the two ends. The CDR3 runs to 14 residues. The DNA for the CDR3 is TGTGCCTGGAGTGTAGGAGCGTTTGCAGATACGCAGTATTTT. Translating gives CAWSVGAFADTQYF.

This clonotype was seen ten or more times. The chain carries TRBV11-3 and TRBJ2-3; D gene uncertain. This CDR3 comprises 14 residues. Germline CDR1 SGHNT, CDR2 YENEEA. V was pared by 7 bases and J by 4 bases, with 15 bases between. CDR3 nucleotides: TGTGCCAGCACCGACGGTAATGTGGCAGATACGCAGTATTTT. The encoded protein is CASTDGNVADTQYF.

In its sample, this clonotype was seen once. This clone may be a read error of a much larger clone one base away. The V and J genes are TRBV10-3 and TRBJ2-5; 7 bases align to TRBD1. Germline V gene sequence: CDR1 ENHRY, CDR2 SYGVKD. The CDR3 loop spans 13 amino acids. CDR3 region: CAISGQGQEAQYF. The CDR3 DNA sequence: TGTGCCATCAGTGGACAGGGCCAAGAGGCCCAGTACTTC.

This clonotype was seen at least ten times. This rearrangement joins TRBV7-2 to TRBJ2-2; 7 bases are shared with TRBD2. The length of the CDR3 is 15 residues. Germline CDR1 is SGHTA and CDR2 is FQGNSA. V lost 7 bases to trimming and J lost 5 bases; unmatched junction nucleotides: 10. Here the CDR3 reads CASNPGGGRTGELFF. For the CDR3, the DNA is TGTGCCAGCAACCCAGGCGGGGGACGGACCGGGGAGCTGTTTTTT.

This clonotype was seen many times. This chain uses TRBV12-3 or TRBV12-4 with TRBJ2-7; D remains ambiguous. This CDR3 has 12 amino acids. V dropped 3 bases and J dropped 4 bases, with 7 bases sitting between them. The CDR3 sequence: CASSLGSYEQYF. CDR3 bases: TGTGCCAGCAGTTTGGGGTCTTACGAGCAGTACTTC.